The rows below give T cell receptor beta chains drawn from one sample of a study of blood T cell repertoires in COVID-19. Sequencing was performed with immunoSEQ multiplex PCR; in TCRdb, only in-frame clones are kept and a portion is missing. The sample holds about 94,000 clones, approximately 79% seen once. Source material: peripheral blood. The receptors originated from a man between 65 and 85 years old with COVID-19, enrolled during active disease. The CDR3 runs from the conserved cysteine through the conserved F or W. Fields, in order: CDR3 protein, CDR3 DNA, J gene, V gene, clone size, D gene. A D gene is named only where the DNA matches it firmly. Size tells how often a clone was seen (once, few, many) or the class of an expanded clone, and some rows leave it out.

cdr3_aa: CASSGRLAGAGDTQYF
cdr3_nt: TGTGCCAGCAGTGGGCGGCTAGCGGGAGCAGGGGATACGCAGTATTTT
j_call: TRBJ2-3
v_call: TRBV2
clone_size: NA
d_call: TRBD2

cdr3_aa: CASSTGTAPAGGYTF
cdr3_nt: TGTGCCAGCAGCACAGGGACAGCGCCGGCGGGGGGCTACACCTTC
j_call: TRBJ1-2
v_call: TRBV28
clone_size: NA
d_call: TRBD1

cdr3_aa: CASSQGYGNQPQHF
cdr3_nt: TGTGCCAGCAGCCAAGGGTACGGGAATCAGCCCCAGCATTTT
j_call: TRBJ1-5
v_call: TRBV4-2
clone_size: NA
d_call: NA

cdr3_aa: CSGGPVSNQPQHF
cdr3_nt: TGCAGCGGGGGCCCAGTTAGCAATCAGCCCCAGCATTTT
j_call: TRBJ1-5
v_call: TRBV29-1
clone_size: once
d_call: NA

cdr3_aa: CASRNPGLAGDLYEQYF
cdr3_nt: TGTGCCAGCAGGAACCCGGGACTAGCGGGAGATTTGTACGAGCAGTACTTC
j_call: TRBJ2-7
v_call: TRBV27
clone_size: NA
d_call: TRBD2

cdr3_aa: CASSLGGGTFYEQYF
cdr3_nt: TGTGCCAGCAGCTTAGGAGGCGGGACCTTCTACGAGCAGTACTTC
j_call: TRBJ2-7
v_call: TRBV7-2
clone_size: NA
d_call: NA

cdr3_aa: CASGLVGRDTQYF
cdr3_nt: TGTGCTAGTGGTTTGGTGGGGCGAGATACGCAGTATTTT
j_call: TRBJ2-3
v_call: TRBV12-5
clone_size: NA
d_call: NA

cdr3_aa: CASSPRSQNTGELFF
cdr3_nt: TGTGCCAGCAGCCCGAGGTCCCAGAACACCGGGGAGCTGTTTTTT
j_call: TRBJ2-2
v_call: TRBV4-2
clone_size: NA
d_call: NA

cdr3_aa: CASSFRQSSYEQYF
cdr3_nt: TGCGCCAGCAGCTTCAGACAGAGCTCCTACGAGCAGTACTTC
j_call: TRBJ2-7
v_call: TRBV5-1
clone_size: NA
d_call: NA

cdr3_aa: CASSLALGTRFAEQYF
cdr3_nt: TGTGCCAGCAGCTTAGCCCTCGGGACTAGGTTCGCCGAGCAGTACTTC
j_call: TRBJ2-7
v_call: TRBV7-8
clone_size: NA
d_call: TRBD2

cdr3_aa: CASSVALRTSGSVEQYF
cdr3_nt: TGTGCCAGCAGCGTAGCACTCCGGACTAGCGGGAGCGTCGAGCAGTACTTC
j_call: TRBJ2-7
v_call: TRBV9
clone_size: NA
d_call: TRBD2

cdr3_aa: CASSPGLAGVVTDTQYF
cdr3_nt: TGTGCCAGCTCACCCGGACTAGCGGGAGTCGTCACAGATACGCAGTATTTT
j_call: TRBJ2-3
v_call: TRBV18
clone_size: few
d_call: TRBD2

cdr3_aa: CASRDSGTVNEKLFF
cdr3_nt: TGTGCCAGCAGAGACTCCGGGACAGTTAATGAAAAACTGTTTTTT
j_call: TRBJ1-4
v_call: TRBV6-5
clone_size: NA
d_call: TRBD1

cdr3_aa: CASSAGGAQETQYF
cdr3_nt: TGCGCCAGCAGCGCGGGGGGCGCCCAAGAGACCCAGTACTTC
j_call: TRBJ2-5
v_call: TRBV5-1
clone_size: NA
d_call: TRBD2

cdr3_aa: CASSLQTGGSNTEAFF
cdr3_nt: TGCGCCAGCAGCTTGCAGACAGGGGGCTCGAACACTGAAGCTTTCTTT
j_call: TRBJ1-1
v_call: TRBV5-1
clone_size: NA
d_call: TRBD1

cdr3_aa: CASSGQGFGQPQHF
cdr3_nt: TGTGCCAGCAGCGGACAGGGATTTGGCCAGCCCCAGCATTTT
j_call: TRBJ1-5
v_call: TRBV7-2
clone_size: NA
d_call: TRBD1

cdr3_aa: CASSRAGQGDQPQHF
cdr3_nt: TGTGCCAGCAGCCGGGCGGGACAGGGGGATCAGCCCCAGCATTTT
j_call: TRBJ1-5
v_call: TRBV3-1/TRBV3-2
clone_size: NA
d_call: TRBD1

cdr3_aa: CASSYRRVGYTF
cdr3_nt: TGTGCCAGCAGTTACCGGAGGGTTGGCTACACCTTC
j_call: TRBJ1-2
v_call: TRBV6-2/TRBV6-3
clone_size: NA
d_call: NA

cdr3_aa: CASSPVAGGSEAFF
cdr3_nt: TGTGCCAGCAGCCCGGTAGCGGGGGGCTCTGAAGCTTTCTTT
j_call: TRBJ1-1
v_call: TRBV3-1/TRBV3-2
clone_size: NA
d_call: NA

cdr3_aa: CASSLVRYNQPQHF
cdr3_nt: TGTGCCAGCAGCTTAGTCAGGTACAATCAGCCCCAGCATTTT
j_call: TRBJ1-5
v_call: TRBV7-2
clone_size: few
d_call: NA

cdr3_aa: CASSLPGLTGELFF
cdr3_nt: TGCGCCAGCAGCTTGCCAGGGTTAACCGGGGAGCTGTTTTTT
j_call: TRBJ2-2
v_call: TRBV5-1
clone_size: many
d_call: NA

cdr3_aa: CASSVAPGRGQPQHF
cdr3_nt: TGTGCCAGCAGCGTAGCCCCAGGTAGGGGCCAGCCCCAGCATTTT
j_call: TRBJ1-5
v_call: TRBV9
clone_size: NA
d_call: NA

cdr3_aa: CASSLEASGLNEQFF
cdr3_nt: TGCGCCAGCAGCTTGGAGGCTAGCGGGCTCAATGAGCAGTTCTTC
j_call: TRBJ2-1
v_call: TRBV5-1
clone_size: NA
d_call: TRBD2

cdr3_aa: CASSISRTRMLNTEAFF
cdr3_nt: TGTGCCAGTAGTATTTCCAGGACAAGGATGCTGAACACTGAAGCTTTCTTT
j_call: TRBJ1-1
v_call: TRBV19
clone_size: few
d_call: NA

cdr3_aa: CASSLGGVPNTEAFF
cdr3_nt: TGCGCCAGCAGCTTGGGCGGGGTCCCCAACACTGAAGCTTTCTTT
j_call: TRBJ1-1
v_call: TRBV5-1
clone_size: NA
d_call: NA

cdr3_aa: CASTLGQGPSYEQYF
cdr3_nt: TGTGCCAGCACCCTGGGACAGGGCCCGTCCTACGAGCAGTACTTC
j_call: TRBJ2-7
v_call: TRBV7-6
clone_size: NA
d_call: TRBD1

cdr3_aa: CASSSGGTGQETQYF
cdr3_nt: TGTGCCAGCAGTTCGGGCGGGACAGGGCAAGAGACCCAGTACTTC
j_call: TRBJ2-5
v_call: TRBV6-5
clone_size: NA
d_call: TRBD1

cdr3_aa: CSVTQETQYF
cdr3_nt: TGCAGCGTGACTCAAGAGACCCAGTACTTC
j_call: TRBJ2-5
v_call: TRBV29-1
clone_size: NA
d_call: NA

cdr3_aa: CASSLTPAGSSYNEQFF
cdr3_nt: TGTGCCAGCAGCTTAACGCCTGCGGGGAGCTCCTACAATGAGCAGTTCTTC
j_call: TRBJ2-1
v_call: TRBV7-3
clone_size: NA
d_call: NA

cdr3_aa: CASSFRQGTEAFF
cdr3_nt: TGTGCCAGCAGTTTTCGGCAGGGCACTGAAGCTTTCTTT
j_call: TRBJ1-1
v_call: TRBV27
clone_size: few
d_call: NA

cdr3_aa: CAITQRAGVREDEQFF
cdr3_nt: TGTGCCATCACGCAGCGAGCGGGAGTTAGGGAGGATGAGCAGTTCTTC
j_call: TRBJ2-1
v_call: TRBV10-3
clone_size: NA
d_call: TRBD2

cdr3_aa: CASSQAWQGATDTQYF
cdr3_nt: TGTGCCAGCAGCCAAGCGTGGCAGGGGGCCACAGATACGCAGTATTTT
j_call: TRBJ2-3
v_call: TRBV3-1/TRBV3-2
clone_size: NA
d_call: TRBD1

cdr3_aa: CASSKLAGVGYNEQFF
cdr3_nt: TGTGCCAGCAGCAAACTAGCGGGAGTTGGGTACAATGAGCAGTTCTTC
j_call: TRBJ2-1
v_call: TRBV5-6
clone_size: NA
d_call: TRBD2

cdr3_aa: CASSLRRMSGQPQHF
cdr3_nt: TGCGCCAGCAGCCTCCGACGGATGAGCGGGCAGCCCCAGCATTTT
j_call: TRBJ1-5
v_call: TRBV4-3
clone_size: NA
d_call: NA

cdr3_aa: CASRQGNGGELFF
cdr3_nt: TGTGCCAGCAGGCAGGGTAACGGCGGGGAGCTGTTTTTT
j_call: TRBJ2-2
v_call: TRBV28
clone_size: NA
d_call: NA

cdr3_aa: CASSRGATGYEKLFF
cdr3_nt: TGTGCCAGCTCACGAGGGGCGACAGGTTATGAAAAACTGTTTTTT
j_call: TRBJ1-4
v_call: TRBV18
clone_size: once
d_call: NA

cdr3_aa: CASSTPTVVTQYF
cdr3_nt: TGTGCCAGTAGTACCCCGACAGTAGTTACGCAGTATTTT
j_call: TRBJ2-3
v_call: TRBV19
clone_size: NA
d_call: NA

cdr3_aa: CASSSPRTSGITDTQYF
cdr3_nt: TGTGCCAGCAGTTCTCCTCGGACTAGCGGGATCACAGATACGCAGTATTTT
j_call: TRBJ2-3
v_call: TRBV28
clone_size: NA
d_call: TRBD2

cdr3_aa: CASSPANYGYTF
cdr3_nt: TGTGCCAGTAGTCCAGCTAACTATGGCTACACCTTC
j_call: TRBJ1-2
v_call: TRBV19
clone_size: NA
d_call: NA

cdr3_aa: CASTSSPGGRRAFF
cdr3_nt: TGTGCCAGCACATCCTCCCCGGGGGGGCGGAGGGCTTTCTTT
j_call: TRBJ1-1
v_call: TRBV27
clone_size: NA
d_call: NA

cdr3_aa: CASSVGGTHYEQYF
cdr3_nt: TGTGCCAGCAGCGTAGGGGGGACACACTACGAGCAGTACTTC
j_call: TRBJ2-7
v_call: TRBV9
clone_size: once
d_call: NA